The rows below give T cell receptor beta chains drawn from one sample of a study of blood T cell repertoires in COVID-19. Measured with immunoSEQ multiplex PCR; TCRdb has only the in-frame clones, and not every one. This sample has around 150,000 clones, with approximately 90% found just once. Sequenced input: peripheral blood. These receptors all come from a woman aged 60-70 years with active or convalescent COVID-19. Each CDR3 is given with its conserved first and last residue. Fields, in order: J gene, V gene, CDR3 protein.

TRBJ1-4,TRBV2,CASSEGAGGEKLFF
TRBJ1-1,TRBV30,CAWSLGTGDLNTEAFF
TRBJ2-7,TRBV6-5,CASRTTGLVYEQYF
TRBJ2-2,TRBV6-2/TRBV6-3,CASSYPRTGANTGELFF
TRBJ2-3,TRBV7-8,CASSSDSSDYPDTQYF
TRBJ2-1,TRBV7-9,CASSSWTVADNEQFF
TRBJ1-1,TRBV18,CASSPKTGRNTEAFF
TRBJ2-7,TRBV30,CAWSVTSGGAEQYF
TRBJ2-1,TRBV15,CATSRGREPYNEQFF
TRBJ1-1,TRBV7-9,CASSGNGRVRSEAFF
TRBJ2-5,TRBV27,CASSPGTSGLGTQYF
TRBJ2-1,TRBV10-3,CAISDRTSGNNEQFF
TRBJ1-1,TRBV19,CASSPPTRNTEAFF
TRBJ2-5,TRBV29-1,CSADDNASETQYF
TRBJ2-7,TRBV5-1,CASSLGRTGSYEQYF
TRBJ1-3,TRBV5-4,CASSLAGGDTPNTIYF
TRBJ1-6,TRBV3-1/TRBV3-2,CASSLEDNSPLHF
TRBJ2-5,TRBV9,CASSVVSGGAWETQYF
TRBJ2-5,TRBV6-5,CASSYSGQGVQETQYF
TRBJ1-2,TRBV5-1,CASSWGGDGYTF
TRBJ1-5,TRBV6-1,CASSDYTGGGNQPQHF
TRBJ1-1,TRBV12-3/TRBV12-4,CASSDRVNTEAFF
TRBJ1-3,TRBV10-3,CAIRGQGAGNTIYF
TRBJ2-5,TRBV13,CASSGFSLRETQYF
TRBJ2-7,TRBV29-1,CSVEGTGTAEQYF
TRBJ2-3,TRBV6-2/TRBV6-3,CASSRIAGVSTDTQYF
TRBJ1-2,TRBV5-1,CASSLQPSANYGYTF
TRBJ1-2,TRBV19,CASNTLGANYGYTF
TRBJ2-7,TRBV5-1,CASSTGRDSPVFTYEQYF
TRBJ1-1,TRBV12-5,CASRGGSDTEAFF
TRBJ2-3,TRBV24-1,CATSDSTQGPGTQYF
TRBJ1-1,TRBV5-1,CASSPDRGDSTEAFF
TRBJ1-4,TRBV10-2,CASSEGAWVEKLFF